Below, 22 T cell receptor beta chains from the same sample are listed, as sequenced in a study of vaccination effects on CD4 cells after COVID-19. Subsequent to a culture period of nine to ten days, CD4+ T cells were isolated. Their target antigens are unknown. TCRdb's copy holds only in-frame clones and misses some; the assay was immunoSEQ multiplex PCR. The sample contains about 53,000 clones, roughly 80% of which appear only once. The starting material was CD4+ T cells from PBMCs cultured without peptide, obtained before COVID-19 vaccination. Every receptor here comes from a human donor who received a COVID-19 vaccine.

This chain connects TRBV6-2 or TRBV6-3 to TRBJ2-7, with D maybe TRBD1 (5 bases). This CDR3 spans 16 amino acids. With 6 bases removed from V and 1 base from J, the gap between germline ends came to 19 bases. The germline V gene encodes CDR1 MNHEY and CDR2 SVGEGT. The CDR3 sequence: CASSSYEGAPSYEQYV. The CDR3 DNA reads as TGTGCCAGCAGCAGTTACGAAGGGGCACCTTCCTACGAGCAGTACGTC.

V usage is TRBV18 and J usage is TRBJ2-5; D is ambiguous. The ends were cut back, 4 bases at V and 5 bases at J, with 17 bases in the middle. The V gene's germline CDR1 is KGHSH and CDR2 LQKENI. The CDR3 extends over 15 amino acids. The CDR3 bases are TGTGCCAGCTCACTCGGACGGCTCCTTGGGGAGACCCAGTACTTC. Translating gives CASSLGRLLGETQYF. Together with reference TRBV18 and TRBJ2-5, the CDR3 gives the full variable domain: NAGVMQNPRHLVRRRGQEARLRCSPMKGHSHVYWYRQLPEEGLKFMVYLQKENIIDESGMPKERFSAEFPKEGPSILRIQQVVRGDSAAYFCASSLGRLLGETQYFGPGTRLLVL.

This chain links TRBV2 with TRBJ1-2; D remains ambiguous. Trimming removed 7 bases at V and 4 bases at J, with 16 bases between. Germline lookup yields CDR1 SNHLY and CDR2 FYNNEI. This CDR3 has 14 amino acids. This CDR3 is CASTLSLVIYGYTF. DNA of the CDR3: TGTGCCAGCACCCTAAGTCTCGTAATCTATGGCTACACCTTC.

This chain joins TRBV5-8 and TRBJ1-1; 11 nucleotides align to TRBD1. The CDR3 is made up of 18 amino acids. The germline V gene encodes CDR1 SGHTS and CDR2 YDEGEE. The trim removed 1 base at V and 4 bases at J, leaving 12 bases unmatched. In DNA, the CDR3 is TGTGCCAGCAGCTTGCTCATGGACAGGGGGCGCGGGGCCACTGAAGCTTTCTTT. It codes for CASSLLMDRGRGATEAFF.

This chain uses TRBV6-4 with TRBJ2-1; D ambiguous. The germline V gene encodes CDR1 MRHNA and CDR2 SNTAGT. V gave up 0 bases and J gave up 7 bases, with 7 bases separating them. The length of the CDR3 is 13 residues. In DNA form, the CDR3 reads TGTGCCAGCAGTGACTCGAATCGAAATGAGCAGTTCTTC. The encoded protein is CASSDSNRNEQFF.

The chain carries TRBV2 and TRBJ2-5; D uncertain. The CDR3 runs to 12 residues. Germline CDR1 SNHLY, CDR2 FYNNEI. V dropped 2 bases and J dropped 5 bases, with 6 bases sitting between them. The CDR3 nucleotides are TGTGCCAGCAGTGAAACCGCGGAGACCCAGTACTTC. The encoded protein is CASSETAETQYF.

This chain joins TRBV11-2 and TRBJ1-2; D gene ambiguous. Trimming cost V 2 bases and J 8 bases, with 12 bases left between them. The CDR3 spans 13 residues. Germline V gene lookup returns CDR1 SGHAT and CDR2 FQNNGV. The CDR3 DNA reads as TGTGCCAGCAGCTTATCTGATGTCGTGGGCTACACCTTC. It translates to CASSLSDVVGYTF.

The CDR3 sequence is CASSHTWTGGGTDTQYF. The CDR3 DNA sequence: TGTGCCAGCAGCCATACTTGGACAGGGGGCGGCACAGATACGCAGTATTTT. The chain has TRBV3-1 (or the pseudogene TRBV3-2) and TRBJ2-3; 11 bases line up with TRBD1. This CDR3 comprises 17 residues. The germline V gene has CDR1 LGHDT and CDR2 YNNKEL (reference sequence). V shed 3 bases, J shed 1 base, and the junction held 6 bases outside the gene matches.

This chain links TRBV6-6 with TRBJ2-7; D is unclear. CDR1 MNHNY and CDR2 SVGAGI come from the germline V gene (reference sequence). CDR3 size: 12 residues. The ends were cut back, 6 bases at V and 3 bases at J, with 9 bases in the middle. The CDR3 coding sequence is TGTGCCAGCAGGGGATCGTTCTACGAGCAGTACGTC. It encodes CASRGSFYEQYV.

The CDR3 loop reads CASTRDRGQPQHF. CDR3 sequence (DNA): TGTGCCAGCACCCGGGACAGGGGTCAGCCCCAGCATTTT. The chain uses TRBV12-3 or TRBV12-4 and TRBJ1-5, with 10 positions matching TRBD1. The CDR3 length is 13 residues. J was trimmed by 6 bases and V by 7 bases; bases with no gene match: 3.

The V gene is TRBV3-1 (or the pseudogene TRBV3-2), the J gene TRBJ1-6; no reliable D call. V was trimmed by 4 bases and J by 7 bases, leaving 17 bases between them. Per germline, CDR1 LGHDT and CDR2 YNNKEL (reference sequence). The CDR3 is 16 residues long. CDR3 coding DNA: TGTGCCAGCAGCCGGAACAGAATCGGGTACAATTCACCCCTCCACTTT. It translates to CASSRNRIGYNSPLHF.

The chain carries TRBV29-1 and TRBJ1-2; D uncertain. Trimming cost V 6 bases and J 2 bases, with 13 bases left between them. From germline, CDR1 is SQVTM and CDR2 ANQGSEA. This CDR3 has 13 residues. The CDR3 spells CSVDRRTNYGYTF. CDR3 sequence (DNA): TGCAGCGTCGACCGACGGACCAACTATGGCTACACCTTC.

This chain connects TRBV12-5 to TRBJ1-1, with D perhaps TRBD1 (5 bases). In germline, CDR1 is LGHNT, CDR2 FRNRAP. V lost 7 bases and J lost 0, with 9 bases in between. The CDR3 is made up of 13 amino acids. CDR3 sequence: CASAAGLNTEAFF. As DNA, the CDR3 is TGTGCTAGTGCTGCAGGGTTGAACACTGAAGCTTTCTTT.

There are a few counts of this clone. V usage is TRBV7-2 and J usage is TRBJ1-2, with 7 bases matching TRBD1. The CDR3 contains 15 residues. The germline V gene has CDR1 SGHTA and CDR2 FQGNSA. The J segment lost 1 base and the V segment lost 5 bases, leaving 7 bases of the junction unmatched. The CDR3 here is CASSPQGQLNYGYTF. CDR3 nucleotide sequence: TGTGCCAGCAGCCCCCAGGGACAGCTTAACTATGGCTACACCTTC.

This chain joins TRBV28 and TRBJ2-2, with D maybe TRBD1 (6 bases). CDR3 length: 15 amino acids. With 4 bases removed from V and 4 bases from J, the gap between germline ends came to 13 bases. Germline CDR1 is MDHEN and CDR2 is SYDVKM. CDR3 coding DNA: TGTGCCAGCAGTTCTACGGGACAACTCACCGGGGAGCTGTTTTTT. This codes for CASSSTGQLTGELFF.

In this sample, this clone turned up a few times. The chain uses TRBV28 and TRBJ1-5, with 9 bases fitting TRBD1. The germline V gene has CDR1 MDHEN and CDR2 SYDVKM. J gave up 4 bases and V 7 bases, and 14 bases lay outside the gene matches. The CDR3 contains 17 residues. CDR3 coding DNA: TGTGCCAGCACCTCGTCCGGGACAGGGTACGCAAATCAGCCCCAGCATTTT. It is translated as CASTSSGTGYANQPQHF.

V and J are TRBV6-5 and TRBJ1-5; 8 bases fit TRBD1. The CDR3 runs 16 residues. The germline V gene has CDR1 MNHEY and CDR2 SVGAGI. The V and J ends lost 2 bases and 1 base, in that order; junction bases with no gene match: 4. This CDR3 reads CASSYGRGQSNQPQHF. As DNA, the CDR3 is TGTGCCAGCAGTTACGGCAGGGGGCAAAGCAATCAGCCCCAGCATTTT.

The table lists this clone with a few counts. The chain employs TRBV10-1 and TRBJ1-2; no clear D gene. V was cut by 2 bases and J by 4 bases, with 8 bases left in between. The CDR3 extends over 13 amino acids. The germline CDR1 and CDR2 sequences are WNHNN and SYGVQD (reference sequence). The DNA for the CDR3 is TGCGCCAGCAGTGAGACCAGTGGCTATGGCTACACCTTC. The encoded protein is CASSETSGYGYTF.

The chain couples TRBV28 to TRBJ1-2; possibly TRBD1 for D (5 bases). The V gene's germline CDR1 is MDHEN and CDR2 SYDVKM. The CDR3 contains 17 residues. V lost 4 bases and J lost 4, with 22 bases in between. Here the CDR3 DNA reads TGTGCCAGCAGTTCTTATTTTAGTCTCACAGGAGGCTATGGCTACACCTTC. Its protein is CASSSYFSLTGGYGYTF.

The chain combines TRBV6-6 with TRBJ2-3; 9 nucleotides align to TRBD2. The germline V gene encodes CDR1 MNHNY and CDR2 SVGAGI (reference sequence). The CDR3 runs 14 residues. The ends lost 4 bases at V and 6 bases at J; junction bases unmatched: 5. This chain's CDR3 is CASSFAGGRDTQYF. CDR3 bases: TGTGCCAGCAGTTTTGCGGGGGGGCGGGATACGCAGTATTTT.

V usage is TRBV11-3 and J usage is TRBJ2-5; 9 nucleotides match TRBD2. The CDR3 is made up of 17 amino acids. V was pared by 5 bases and J by 4 bases, with 14 bases of the junction left unmatched. Looked up from germline, CDR1 is SGHNT and CDR2 is YENEEA. The CDR3 DNA follows: TGTGCCAGCAGCCCTGGGACTAGCCCCCTAGTAGGAGAGACCCAGTACTTC. Its protein product is CASSPGTSPLVGETQYF.

The gene calls are TRBV7-8 and TRBJ2-5, with 8 positions matching TRBD2. Trimming cost V 3 bases and J 3 bases; bases outside gene matches: 6. CDR3 length: 15 residues. Per the germline V gene, CDR1 is SGHVS and CDR2 is FQNEAQ. The CDR3 here is CASSLVGTREETQYF. In nucleotides, the CDR3 is TGTGCCAGCAGCTTGGTCGGGACTAGGGAAGAGACCCAGTACTTC.